One sample yielded the 14 T cell receptor beta chains listed below, sequenced in a study of shared clonotypes between healthy human individuals. Sequenced by immunoSEQ multiplex PCR; TCRdb stores in-frame clones only, minus some. The sample includes approximately 2,300,000 clones, around 93% of them seen just once. The sequencing input was naive CD4+ T cells from PBMCs. The subset: CD45RA+ positively selected. Receptors were obtained from a man in his late teens or twenties in good health. Some clones in this sample may be carry-over from other donors' samples.

The V call is TRBV6-4, the J call TRBJ2-7; 9 bases are a match to TRBD1. Germline lookup yields CDR1 MRHNA and CDR2 SNTAGT. V gave up 7 bases and J gave up 2 bases; unmatched junction bases: 18. The CDR3 is 18 residues long. This CDR3 reads CASISRDRALAGPYEQYF. The CDR3 DNA is TGTGCCAGCATTAGCCGGGACAGGGCGCTAGCAGGTCCCTACGAGCAGTACTTC.

A single count supports this clone. The chain links TRBV9 to TRBJ2-7; D not resolved. Germline V CDR1 and CDR2: SGDLS, YYNGEE. Between the trimmed V and J ends, which lost 1 base and 1 base, there was a span of 9 bases. The CDR3 sequence is 14 residues long. CDR3 coding DNA: TGTGCCAGCAGCGTAATCGGAGAATCCTACGAGCAGTACTTC. Its translation: CASSVIGESYEQYF.

Turning to this clone: One end of the junction is discordant with germline, which a read error may explain. The V call is TRBV4-2, the J call TRBJ1-1; D is unclear. The germline V gene has CDR1 LGHNA and CDR2 YNFKEQ. The CDR3 is made up of 14 amino acids. CDR3 DNA: TGTGCCGGCAGCCCCAAGTTGTTGAACACTGAAGCTTTCTTT. Its protein is CAGSPKLLNTEAFF.

The gene calls are TRBV28 and TRBJ1-2, with TRBD1 matching 9 bases. The CDR3 is 16 residues long. In germline, CDR1 is MDHEN, CDR2 SYDVKM. V lost 6 bases and J lost 2; bases outside the gene matches: 10. CDR3 DNA: TGTGCCAGCAGCCCAGGGGGGACAGGGTTCAACTATGGCTACACCTTC. Residues: CASSPGGTGFNYGYTF.

The V call is TRBV19, the J call TRBJ1-3; D not certain. Between the trimmed V and J ends, which lost 3 bases and 0 bases, there was a span of 9 bases. The CDR3 consists of 15 residues. From germline, CDR1 is LNHDA and CDR2 SQIVND (reference sequence). Here the CDR3 reads CASSIRRTSGNTIYF. The DNA of the CDR3 is TGTGCCAGTAGTATCCGACGGACCTCTGGAAACACCATATATTTT.

The genes are TRBV7-2 and TRBJ2-3, with TRBD1 identical over 12 bases. Germline CDR1 SGHTA, CDR2 FQGNSA. This CDR3 contains 19 residues. After removal of 5 bases from V and 6 bases from J, the junction contained 18 bases not matched to a gene. DNA of the CDR3: TGTGCCAGCAGCCGCCCCGGGACAGGGGGCGAGGGGGAGGCTGATACGCAGTATTTT. Translating gives CASSRPGTGGEGEADTQYF.

As regards this clone: Other DNA sequences from this sample encode an identical CDR3 as well. The chain uses TRBV27 and TRBJ2-7; 7 positions match TRBD1. Losses at the gene ends were 3 bases for V and 3 bases for J; bases not matched to a gene: 5. The CDR3 length is 14 residues. In germline, CDR1 is MNHEY, CDR2 SMNVEV (reference sequence). CDR3 sequence: CASSFGAGGYEQYF. The CDR3 DNA reads as TGTGCCAGCAGTTTTGGAGCAGGGGGCTACGAGCAGTACTTC.

The J gene is TRBJ2-2, the V gene TRBV19; no firm D call. CDR3 length: 13 residues. Trimming removed 6 bases at V and 0 bases at J, with 5 bases between. Germline V gives CDR1 LNHDA, CDR2 SQIVND (reference sequence). CDR3 in DNA: TGTGCCAGTAGGAGGTCGAACACCGGGGAGCTGTTTTTT. This translates into CASRRSNTGELFF.

The chain combines TRBV11-2 with TRBJ2-5; 7 nucleotides match TRBD1. Germline loops: CDR1 SGHAT, CDR2 FQNNGV. The CDR3 runs 15 residues. V was clipped by 4 bases and J by 2 bases; unmatched bases: 7. The CDR3, as DNA: TGTGCCAGCAGCTGGGGACAGTCGGGACAAGAGACCCAGTACTTC. This encodes CASSWGQSGQETQYF.

This chain uses TRBV28 with TRBJ2-3, with D possibly matching TRBD2 (6 bases). Germline V gene data show CDR1 as MDHEN and CDR2 as SYDVKM. CDR3 length equals 16 residues. Deletions cut 2 bases from V and 0 bases from J, with 12 bases between. The CDR3 sequence is CASSLSGGTSTDTQYF. The CDR3 DNA reads as TGTGCCAGCAGTTTAAGTGGCGGGACTAGCACAGATACGCAGTATTTT.

This chain joins TRBV9 and TRBJ2-7; no clear D. The germline V gene has CDR1 SGDLS and CDR2 YYNGEE. Trimming took 2 bases from V and 2 from J, leaving 11 bases between them. The CDR3 extends over 14 amino acids. In nucleotides, the CDR3 is TGTGCCAGCAGCGTTTTACCAGATACCTACGAGCAGTACTTC. Encoded protein: CASSVLPDTYEQYF.

The rearrangement uses TRBV6-1 and TRBJ2-7; D perhaps matches TRBD2 (6 bases). The ends were cut back, 6 bases at V and 2 bases at J, with 17 bases in the middle. Germline V CDR1 and CDR2: MNHNS, SASEGT. The CDR3 totals 15 residues. CDR3 DNA sequence: TGTGCCAGCAGGCGCGCCGGGACGGGAGCCTACGAGCAGTACTTC. This translates into CASRRAGTGAYEQYF.

The chain is built from TRBV4-2 and TRBJ1-1, with D perhaps TRBD1 (5 bases). Trimming stripped 1 base from V and 4 bases from J, with 13 bases between. The CDR3 totals 15 residues. Germline V lookup: CDR1 LGHNA, CDR2 YNFKEQ. The CDR3 nucleotides are TGTGCCAGCAGCCAAGGAATGGGGCGAGGCACTGAAGCTTTCTTT. Its translation is CASSQGMGRGTEAFF.

The V gene is TRBV28, the J gene TRBJ2-5, with D possibly being TRBD1 or TRBD2 (5 bases each). This CDR3 region has 13 residues. CDR1 is MDHEN, CDR2 SYDVKM, per germline. The ends were cut back, 6 bases at V and 5 bases at J, with 13 bases in the middle. CDR3 amino acids: CASSFGWGETQYF. In DNA, the CDR3 is TGTGCCAGCAGCTTCGGGTGGGGGGAGACCCAGTACTTC.